This passage covers 8 T cell receptor beta chains from one sample sequenced in a study of T cell repertoires in aging, cancer and after chemotherapy. Multiplex touch-down PCR with TRB-A/B primers amplified rearranged V-D-J TRB sequences. TCRdb independently ran MiXCR on the multiplex PCR reads; one entry per CDR3 protein. The data hold about 13,000 distinct CDR3 sequences, with 25% observed a single time. Peripheral blood genomic DNA, not sorted cells or RNA, was the template. The sample was blood. The receptors shown here come from a human donor in good health.

V usage is TRBV10-3 and J usage is TRBJ2-7; 13 nucleotides match TRBD2. Trimming took 11 bases from V and 0 from J; bases not matched to a gene: 7. Per germline, CDR1 ENHRY and CDR2 SYGVKD. The CDR3 covers 15 residues. The CDR3 spells CASGLAGAPSYEQYF. The CDR3 DNA sequence: TGTGCCTCTGGACTAGCGGGGGCGCCCTCCTACGAGCAGTACTTC.

The gene calls are TRBV20-1 and TRBJ2-5, with D unclear. The V end lost 6 bases, the J end lost 1 base, and 18 bases lay between the germline ends. CDR1 DFQATT and CDR2 SNEGSKA come from the germline V gene (reference sequence). The CDR3 runs to 15 residues. The CDR3 reads CSAESFYYPQETQYF. DNA for the CDR3: TGCAGTGCCGAGTCCTTTTACTATCCCCAAGAGACCCAGTACTTC.

This clonotype showed up just a few times. The CDR3 DNA is TGTGCCAGCAGTCCCCGACAGGGGATCGCGGATCAGCCCCAGCATTTT. It translates to CASSPRQGIADQPQHF. The rearrangement links TRBV6-5 to TRBJ1-5; 8 bases are a match to TRBD1. The CDR3 totals 16 residues. V lost 5 bases to trimming and J lost 5 bases; unmatched junction nucleotides: 11. Per germline, CDR1 MNHEY and CDR2 SVGAGI.

J is TRBJ2-3 and V is TRBV6-2 or TRBV6-3; possibly TRBD1 or TRBD2 for D (5 bases each). From germline, CDR1 is MNHEY and CDR2 SVGEGT. This CDR3 has 15 amino acids. Trimming took off 5 bases at V and 2 bases at J, with 14 bases between the two ends. The CDR3 sequence: CASSPGQTNTDTQYF. In nucleotides, the CDR3 is TGTGCCAGCAGTCCGGGGCAGACGAACACAGATACGCAGTATTTT.

The J gene is TRBJ2-2, the V gene TRBV6-1; TRBD1 matches 8 bases. CDR1 MNHNS and CDR2 SASEGT come from the germline V gene. This CDR3 comprises 13 residues. V was clipped by 8 bases and J by 3 bases; unmatched bases: 2. Here the CDR3 DNA reads TGTGCCAGCGGGACAGGTGACACCGGGGAGCTGTTTTTT. This translates into CASGTGDTGELFF.

There are a few counts of this clonotype. The gene calls are TRBV11-2 and TRBJ2-3; 8 bases are shared with TRBD2. The germline V gene encodes CDR1 SGHAT and CDR2 FQNNGV. V dropped 3 bases and J dropped 2; count of bases not matched to a gene: 7. The CDR3 covers 16 residues. The CDR3 here is CASSFLGGGTTDTQYF. Here the CDR3 DNA reads TGTGCCAGCAGCTTCCTCGGGGGGGGGACCACAGATACGCAGTATTTT.

V is TRBV12-3 or TRBV12-4 and J is TRBJ2-2; D remains ambiguous. The CDR3 covers 11 residues. V lost 6 bases and J lost 4, with 3 bases in between. The CDR3 DNA reads as TGTGCCAGCAGAATCACCGGGGAGCTGTTTTTT. Residues: CASRITGELFF.

V and J are TRBV28 and TRBJ2-2; unclear D gene. Per germline, CDR1 MDHEN and CDR2 SYDVKM. This CDR3 has 14 amino acids. V lost 7 bases and J 2 bases, leaving 11 bases between the germline ends. CDR3 amino acids: CASNPPVNTGELFF. CDR3 in DNA: TGTGCCAGCAACCCTCCGGTAAACACCGGGGAGCTGTTTTTT.